Below, 13 T cell receptor beta chains from the same sample are listed, as sequenced in a study of T cells in Graves' hyperthyroidism and ophthalmopathy. Regions amplified from RNA transcripts were the TCR beta CDR3 regions. First-round RT-PCR of the TCR CDR3 relied on the HTBI primer set. TCRdb passed the multiplex PCR reads through MiXCR, listing each CDR3 protein once. Altogether around 300,000 distinct CDR3 sequences are present, less than 15% being singletons, with the ten largest covering almost 8%. Material for sequencing was blood. These receptors were obtained from a young woman with Graves' hyperthyroidism that later progressed to Graves' ophthalmopathy.

The chain links TRBV12-3 or TRBV12-4 to TRBJ2-7, with D unresolved. This CDR3 comprises 14 residues. V was trimmed by 4 bases and J by 4 bases, leaving 14 bases between them. CDR3 nucleotide sequence: TGTGCCAGCAGTTCCCCGAGATCCCCTTACGAGCAGTACTTC. Protein product: CASSSPRSPYEQYF.

This clonotype was detected a few times. The V gene is TRBV9, the J gene TRBJ2-1, with 11 bases fitting TRBD2. The germline V gene has CDR1 SGDLS and CDR2 YYNGEE. The CDR3 is made up of 17 amino acids. With V trimmed by 7 bases and J by 4 bases, 13 bases remained unmatched. The CDR3 spells CASASLVAGGLYNEQFF. CDR3 nucleotide sequence: TGTGCCAGCGCCTCCCTAGTAGCGGGAGGGTTATACAATGAGCAGTTCTTC.

This clonotype has a count of ten or more. The chain links TRBV7-2 to TRBJ2-3, with D possibly TRBD2 on 7 matching bases. The ends were cut back, 1 base at V and 2 bases at J, with 13 bases in the middle. Germline V gene sequence: CDR1 SGHTA, CDR2 FQGNSA. The CDR3 loop spans 16 amino acids. CDR3 residues: CASSLESRGATDTQYF. CDR3 nucleotide sequence: TGTGCCAGCAGCTTAGAAAGCCGGGGGGCCACAGATACGCAGTATTTT.

A remark on this clonotype: The CDR3 does not end in the conserved phenylalanine or tryptophan, so this is likely a read error. V is TRBV7-9 and J is TRBJ2-7; unclear D gene. The CDR3 consists of 12 residues. Trimming took off 3 bases at V and 4 bases at J, with 7 bases between the two ends. Germline CDR1 SEHNR, CDR2 FQNEAQ (reference sequence). The CDR3, as DNA: TGTGCCAGCAGCTTGGCAGATTACGAGCAGTACCTC. It specifies CASSLADYEQYL.

This clonotype has at least ten counts. The chain is built from TRBV9 and TRBJ2-4, with 7 bases aligning to TRBD2. Germline CDR1 and CDR2: SGDLS and YYNGEE. The CDR3 has 16 amino acids. The trim removed 1 base at V and 4 bases at J, leaving 8 bases unmatched. In nucleotides, the CDR3 is TGTGCCAGCAGCGTAATGTGGGAGGGGACGAAAAACATTCAGTACTTC. Protein product: CASSVMWEGTKNIQYF.

This clonotype was detected many times. The rearrangement uses TRBV7-9 and TRBJ2-2; 9 positions agree with TRBD2. From germline, CDR1 is SEHNR and CDR2 FQNEAQ (reference sequence). The V gene end was trimmed by 5 bases and the J gene end by 2 bases; junction bases not matched to a gene: 9. The CDR3 runs to 17 residues. CDR3 bases: TGTGCCAGCAGCCCCAACCTAGCGGGACTAAACACCGGGGAGCTGTTTTTT. Translation gives CASSPNLAGLNTGELFF. The variable domain in full, completed from reference TRBV7-9 and TRBJ2-2, reads DTGVSQNPRHKITKRGQNVTFRCDPISEHNRLYWYRQTLGQGPEFLTYFQNEAQLEKSRLLSDRFSAERPKGSFSTLEIQRTEQGDSAMYLCASSPNLAGLNTGELFFGEGSRLTVL.

The V call is TRBV7-2, the J call TRBJ1-6; D is possibly TRBD1 (5 bases). V lost 3 bases and J lost 10, with 13 bases in between. Germline CDR1 and CDR2: SGHTA and FQGNSA. This CDR3 contains 14 residues. In DNA, the CDR3 is TGTGCCAGCAGCTTTGGGGGACTAGAGTCACCCCTCCACTTT. This sequence encodes CASSFGGLESPLHF.

This clonotype was counted at least ten times. The gene calls are TRBV6-1 and TRBJ2-6, with 8 nucleotides matching TRBD1. The CDR3 loop spans 15 amino acids. Germline CDR1 MNHNS, CDR2 SASEGT. The V gene end was trimmed by 6 bases and the J gene end by 2 bases; junction bases not matched to a gene: 3. Here the CDR3 DNA reads TGTGCCAGCAGAAACAGGGGGGCTGGGGCCAACGTCCTGACTTTC. It specifies CASRNRGAGANVLTF.

This clonotype was observed many times. J is TRBJ2-1 and V is TRBV12-3 or TRBV12-4, with TRBD1 matching over 7 bases. The CDR3 runs to 15 residues. V shed 6 bases and J 6 bases; nucleotides not matched to a gene: 11. The CDR3 is CASRPDRAGSNEQFF. The CDR3 region has the DNA TGTGCCAGCAGGCCAGACAGGGCAGGGAGCAATGAGCAGTTCTTC.

This clonotype was observed at least ten times. The chain uses TRBV18 and TRBJ2-3; tentative D call: TRBD1 (5 bases). This CDR3 spans 14 amino acids. Germline CDR1 KGHSH, CDR2 LQKENI. V shed 4 bases and J shed 3 bases, with 11 bases lying between them. The CDR3 reads CASSLYAGTDTQYF. CDR3 DNA sequence: TGTGCCAGCTCACTGTACGCAGGGACAGATACGCAGTATTTT.

This clonotype came up many times. V is TRBV7-2 and J is TRBJ1-3; D remains ambiguous. The V end was cut by 2 bases, the J end by 0 bases, with 5 bases between. The CDR3 is 14 amino acids. Looked up from germline, CDR1 is SGHTA and CDR2 is FQGNSA. CDR3 amino acids: CASSLKLSGNTIYF. CDR3 coding DNA: TGTGCCAGCAGCTTAAAGCTCTCTGGAAACACCATATATTTT.

This clonotype was detected a few times. This chain joins TRBV7-9 and TRBJ2-5; 7 bases map to TRBD1. The CDR3 totals 15 residues. In germline, CDR1 is SEHNR, CDR2 FQNEAQ (reference sequence). Trimming cost V 3 bases and J 4 bases; bases outside gene matches: 8. The CDR3 reads CASSFNLQGRETQYF. The CDR3 region has the DNA TGTGCCAGCAGCTTTAACCTACAGGGGAGAGAGACCCAGTACTTC.

The sample holds a few counts of this clonotype. The V call is TRBV19, the J call TRBJ2-7, with 8 nucleotides matching TRBD1. In germline, CDR1 is LNHDA, CDR2 SQIVND (reference sequence). Trimming cost V 5 bases and J 4 bases; bases outside gene matches: 13. This CDR3 region has 16 residues. The CDR3 DNA follows: TGTGCCAGTAGTCCAGCCACAGGGACAGGTGTGTACGAGCAGTACTTC. Encoded protein: CASSPATGTGVYEQYF.